The 10 T cell receptor beta chains given below trace back to one sample, sequenced in a study of shared clonotypes between healthy human individuals. TCRdb's table, derived via immunoSEQ multiplex PCR, lists solely in-frame clones and lacks some. The sample holds roughly 530,000 clones, almost 97% seen once. Sequences were obtained from naive CD4+ T cells sorted from blood. The subset denotes: CD45RA+ positively selected. The receptors here all came from a woman under 40 in good health.

This chain connects TRBV6-1 to TRBJ2-7; D may be TRBD1 or TRBD2 (5 bases each). V shed 5 bases and J shed 2 bases, with 10 bases lying between them. The CDR3 spans 13 residues. Germline V lookup: CDR1 MNHNS, CDR2 SASEGT. The CDR3 here is CASSRDVAYEQYF. DNA of the CDR3: TGTGCCAGCAGTCGGGACGTAGCCTACGAGCAGTACTTC.

The genes are TRBV29-1 and TRBJ2-5; 13 positions agree with TRBD2. The V segment lost 4 bases and the J segment 4 bases; nucleotides outside the gene matches: 3. CDR1 and CDR2 (germline): SQVTM, ANQGSEA. There are 14 residues in the CDR3. CDR3: CSVGRLAGGETQYF. The CDR3, as DNA: TGCAGCGTTGGGAGACTAGCGGGAGGAGAGACCCAGTACTTC. The entire variable domain, with the rest obtained from reference TRBV29-1 and TRBJ2-5, is as follows: SAVISQKPSRDICQRGTSLTIQCQVDSQVTMMFWYRQQPGQSLTLIATANQGSEATYESGFVIDKFPISRPNLTFSTLTVSNMSPEDSSIYLCSVGRLAGGETQYFGPGTRLLVL.

The CDR3 DNA reads TGTGCCAGCAGTGAAGAGTTGTTGGGACTAGCGGGAGGATCTCATGAGCAGTTCTTC. It translates to CASSEELLGLAGGSHEQFF. The J gene is TRBJ2-1, the V gene TRBV6-1; 15 bases map to TRBD2. This CDR3 comprises 19 residues. Germline lookup yields CDR1 MNHNS and CDR2 SASEGT. V lost 1 base to trimming and J lost 8 bases; unmatched junction nucleotides: 12.

V and J are TRBV19 and TRBJ1-1, with a possible D match to TRBD1 (5 bases). CDR3 length: 15 amino acids. Trimming took 7 bases from V and 4 from J, leaving 19 bases between them. CDR1 and CDR2 (germline): LNHDA, SQIVND (reference sequence). CDR3 sequence reads: CASTEGNRWGTEAFF. CDR3 coding DNA: TGTGCCAGTACGGAGGGGAACCGGTGGGGCACTGAAGCTTTCTTT.

The chain couples TRBV18 to TRBJ2-7; 11 bases match TRBD2. Germline CDR1 reads KGHSH; CDR2 reads LQKENI. The CDR3 consists of 17 residues. Losses at the gene ends were 2 bases for V and 0 bases for J; bases not matched to a gene: 6. The CDR3 nucleotides read TGTGCCAGCTCACCATTGACTAGCGGGACGAGCTCCTACGAGCAGTACTTC. It encodes CASSPLTSGTSSYEQYF.

The chain carries TRBV28 and TRBJ1-2; D perhaps matches TRBD1 (5 bases). Trimming removed 2 bases at V and 6 bases at J, with 13 bases between. The germline CDR1 and CDR2 sequences are MDHEN and SYDVKM. The CDR3 contains 14 residues. CDR3 sequence: CASSLGGTEHGYTF. The CDR3 DNA reads TGTGCCAGCAGTTTAGGGGGGACGGAGCATGGCTACACCTTC.

The chain joins TRBV28 to TRBJ2-1; TRBD2 agrees at 10 bases. CDR3 size: 19 residues. The V and J ends lost 6 bases and 7 bases, in that order; junction bases with no gene match: 21. CDR1 and CDR2 (germline): MDHEN, SYDVKM. CDR3 nucleotides: TGTGCCAGCAGCGCCAGGAGAGGAAGCGGGAGGGCCCGTATGAATGAGCAGTTCTTC. This gives the protein CASSARRGSGRARMNEQFF.

This rearrangement joins TRBV29-1 to TRBJ2-5; the D is unclear. CDR3 size: 11 residues. CDR1 is SQVTM, CDR2 ANQGSEA, per germline. Trimming took 4 bases from V and 4 from J, leaving 7 bases between them. The CDR3 sequence is CSVVQRETQYF. For the CDR3, the DNA is TGCAGCGTTGTTCAGCGAGAGACCCAGTACTTC.

This CDR3 reads CAISKDPQGMNTEAFF. In DNA, the CDR3 is TGTGCCATCAGTAAGGACCCACAGGGCATGAACACTGAAGCTTTCTTT. V usage is TRBV10-3 and J usage is TRBJ1-1; D is perhaps TRBD1 (6 bases). The CDR3 consists of 16 residues. The V end lost 5 bases, the J end lost 0 bases, and 16 bases lay between the germline ends. Germline V gene lookup returns CDR1 ENHRY and CDR2 SYGVKD.

The rearrangement links TRBV28 to TRBJ2-5; possibly TRBD2 for D (5 bases). Germline CDR1 MDHEN, CDR2 SYDVKM. The CDR3 has 13 amino acids. Trimming shortened V by 7 bases and J by 5 bases, and 14 bases separated the two germline ends. CDR3 in DNA: TGTGCCAGCACCCGATCCGGGGTTGAGACCCAGTACTTC. Translating gives CASTRSGVETQYF.